The rows below give T cell receptor beta chains drawn from one sample of a study of long-term antiretroviral therapy in people with HIV. Assay: immunoSEQ multiplex PCR; the TCRdb copy retains only in-frame clones and omits some. The sample contains 9,000 to 15,000 clones, 65% to 85% of which appear only once. Sequencing used unsorted PBMCs, obtained 0.8 years before starting antiretroviral therapy. The receptors were sampled from a middle-aged woman with HIV. CDR3s include the opening cysteine and the closing phenylalanine or tryptophan. The D gene is left open where the match is weak. Clone size is given for some rows only: seen once, a few or many times, or a class if the clone is expanded.

>TRBV2|TRBJ1-5|TRBD1|-
TGTGCCAGCGGGGCACAGGGGTATTTACTGCCCCAGCATTTT
CASGAQGYLLPQHF
>TRBV6-5|TRBJ2-7|-|-
TGTGCCAGCAGTTATTCATGGGGGAGGCCCTACGAGCAGTACTTC
CASSYSWGRPYEQYF
>TRBV5-1|TRBJ1-4|-|-
TGCGCCAGCAGCCCCGGGACAAGTAATGAAAAACTGTTTTTT
CASSPGTSNEKLFF
>TRBV7-2|TRBJ2-2|-|-
TGTGCCAGCAGCCCGGAGGGGGGGAGTAACACCGGGGAGCTGTTTTTT
CASSPEGGSNTGELFF
>TRBV19|TRBJ1-5|-|-
TGTGCCAGTAGTATTATAGGGGGGTATCAGCCCCAGCATTTT
CASSIIGGYQPQHF
>TRBV7-9|TRBJ2-3|-|-
TGTGCCAGCAGCCCAAGACAGGACCCCAGCACAGATACGCAGTATTTT
CASSPRQDPSTDTQYF
>TRBV7-2|TRBJ2-7|TRBD2|few
TGTGCCAGCAGCTTAGGAGGGGGCGGTAGCGGGAGCTCCTACGAGCAGTACTTC
CASSLGGGGSGSSYEQYF
>TRBV14|TRBJ2-5|TRBD2|-
TGTGCCAGCAGCCAAAGCGGGAGGGCCCGGGAGACCCAGTACTTC
CASSQSGRARETQYF
>TRBV18|TRBJ2-5|-|-
TGTGCCAGCTCACCACCTCCCGGGACCCAAGAGACCCAGTACTTC
CASSPPPGTQETQYF
>TRBV27|TRBJ1-1|-|-
TGTGCCAGCAGTTTTGGTAAGACTGAAGCTTTCTTT
CASSFGKTEAFF
>TRBV27|TRBJ1-5|TRBD1|-
TGTGCCAGCAGTTGGGGACAGGGAGACAATCAGCCCCAGCATTTT
CASSWGQGDNQPQHF
>TRBV27|TRBJ2-7|-|few
TGTGCCAGCAGGCGCCAAAAGGACCTGTACGAGCAGTACTTC
CASRRQKDLYEQYF
>TRBV6-5|TRBJ1-3|TRBD1|-
TGTGCCAGCAGATCCGGACAGGGTTCTGGAAACACCATATATTTT
CASRSGQGSGNTIYF
>TRBV27|TRBJ2-1|TRBD2|few
TGTGCCAGCAGTAGGGGCGGGAGTGGGAATGAGCAGTTCTTC
CASSRGGSGNEQFF
>TRBV1|TRBJ1-1|-|-
TGCACCAGCAGCCGCGGGGTGAACACTGAAGCTTTCTTT
CTSSRGVNTEAFF
>TRBV4-1|TRBJ2-5|-|-
TGCGCCAGCAGCCAAGATCCCGGGAAAGAGACCCAGTACTTC
CASSQDPGKETQYF
>TRBV6-1|TRBJ2-1|TRBD2|once
TGTGCCAGCAGGGGACTAGCGTACAATGAGCAGTTCTTC
CASRGLAYNEQFF
>TRBV19|TRBJ2-7|TRBD2|-
TGTGCCAGCGGGACTAGCGGGAGAGTCGCCGAGCAGTACTTC
CASGTSGRVAEQYF
>TRBV7-7|TRBJ2-6|-|-
TGTGCCAGCAGCTCCGAGACAGTCCACTCTGGGGCCAACGTCCTGACTTTC
CASSSETVHSGANVLTF
>TRBV7-9|TRBJ1-2|-|-
TGTGCCAGCAGCTTATGGGACAACCTTAACTATGGCTACACCTTC
CASSLWDNLNYGYTF
>TRBV9|TRBJ2-7|-|-
TGTGCCAGCAGCTCAGCCTACGAGCAGTACTTC
CASSSAYEQYF
>TRBV7-9|TRBJ2-1|-|-
TGTGCCAGCAGGCCTAGTCTTCATGAGCAGTTCTTC
CASRPSLHEQFF
>TRBV28|TRBJ2-7|-|few
TGTGCCAGCAGTTTAGCGGAGGGTGAGCAGTACTTC
CASSLAEGEQYF
>TRBV10-3|TRBJ2-3|TRBD2|-
TGTGCCATCTCTCTAGCGGGATATTCTGATACGCAGTATTTT
CAISLAGYSDTQYF
>TRBV23-1|TRBJ2-3|TRBD2|-
TGCGCCAGCAGTCCCCTACTAGCGGCTAGCACAGATACGCAGTATTTT
CASSPLLAASTDTQYF
>TRBV5-4|TRBJ2-5|TRBD1|-
TGTGCCAGCAGCACCCAGGGGGTCCAAGAGACCCAGTACTTC
CASSTQGVQETQYF
>TRBV6-1|TRBJ1-2|-|-
TGTGCCAGCAGTGATTCCCTCCATAACTATGGCTACACCTTC
CASSDSLHNYGYTF
>TRBV18|TRBJ2-5|-|-
TGTGCCAGCTCACCCCCAGGCTTGGAGACCCAGTACTTC
CASSPPGLETQYF
>TRBV28|TRBJ2-1|-|-
TGTGCCAGCAGCCTAAACAGGGATGAGCAGTTCTTC
CASSLNRDEQFF
>TRBV5-4|TRBJ1-1|TRBD1|-
TGTGCCAGCAGCTTGGTGACAGGGGGCACGAACACTGAAGCTTTCTTT
CASSLVTGGTNTEAFF
>TRBV28|TRBJ2-1|-|once
TGTGCCAGCAGTCTCACCATCCCCTCTTATGGATCCTACAATGAGCAGTTCTTC
CASSLTIPSYGSYNEQFF
>TRBV28|TRBJ2-7|TRBD2|-
TGTGCCAGCAGTTTCTCCGGGACTAGCGGATACGAGCAGTACTTC
CASSFSGTSGYEQYF
>TRBV7-9|TRBJ2-7|-|few
TGTGCCAGCAGCCTAGGACAGATCTACGAGCAGTACTTC
CASSLGQIYEQYF
>TRBV5-1|TRBJ1-4|-|-
TGCGCCAGCAGCTTGACGGCCCAAGGTGTAACTAATGAAAAACTGTTTTTT
CASSLTAQGVTNEKLFF
>TRBV2|TRBJ2-3|-|-
TGTGCCAGCAGTGACCGGCAGGGGATATGGACAGATACGCAGTATTTT
CASSDRQGIWTDTQYF
>TRBV19|TRBJ1-4|-|-
TGTGCCAGTAGTCAAGGGGCTACTAATGAAAAACTGTTTTTT
CASSQGATNEKLFF
>TRBV4-2|TRBJ2-3|-|few
TGTGCCAGCAGCCAAGGTACGGACTACAGCACAGATACGCAGTATTTT
CASSQGTDYSTDTQYF
>TRBV5-6|TRBJ2-7|-|-
TGTGCCAGCAGCTTCTTTGGGAGCTCCTACGAGCAGTACTTC
CASSFFGSSYEQYF
>TRBV27|TRBJ2-3|-|-
TGTGCCAGCTCGGCAAACCTGGAGTACCCCACAGATACGCAGTATTTT
CASSANLEYPTDTQYF
>TRBV28|TRBJ1-5|TRBD1|-
TGTGCCAGCAGTTTCCGGGACAGGGTTGTTCAGCCCCAGCATTTT
CASSFRDRVVQPQHF
>TRBV6-1|TRBJ1-1|-|-
TGTGCCAGCAGTGACGGGGTGAACACTGAAGCTTTCTTT
CASSDGVNTEAFF
>TRBV27|TRBJ2-1|TRBD2|-
TGTGCCAGCAGTTTATCGATAAGGCTAGCGGGATCGAATGAGCAGTTCTTC
CASSLSIRLAGSNEQFF
>TRBV28|TRBJ2-6|-|-
TGTGCCAGCAGTTTAGGGTTTCCTAGCGACAAAGCTGGGGCCAACGTCCTGACTTTC
CASSLGFPSDKAGANVLTF
>TRBV27|TRBJ2-1|TRBD1|-
TGTGCCAGCAGGAGAACAGGGGGCGGGAGTCTGGGTGGTGAGCAGTTCTTC
CASRRTGGGSLGGEQFF
>TRBV10-3|TRBJ2-2|TRBD2|few
TGTGCCATCGCCACTAGCGGTTCGGGAAGGTACGGGGAGCTGTTTTTT
CAIATSGSGRYGELFF
>TRBV7-2|TRBJ2-7|-|few
TGTGCCAGCAGCTTAGAGCAGGGGACCAGCTACGAGCAGTACTTC
CASSLEQGTSYEQYF
>TRBV27|TRBJ2-3|-|-
TGTGCCAGCAGCCCCAGCACAGATACGCAGTATTTT
CASSPSTDTQYF
>TRBV7-2|TRBJ2-7|-|-
TGTGCCAGCAGCTTACCAGGGCCTTCCTACGAGCAGTACTTC
CASSLPGPSYEQYF
>TRBV7-9|TRBJ2-7|TRBD2|few
TGTGCCAGCAGCTTAGTTGGCGGGAGGTCCCCCGAGCAGTACTTC
CASSLVGGRSPEQYF
>TRBV27|TRBJ2-1|-|-
TGTGCCAGCAGAACAGGAGCAACGAATGAGCAGTTCTTC
CASRTGATNEQFF
>TRBV2|TRBJ1-2|TRBD1|few
TGTGCCAGCTCCTCAGAGGGGGCGGCCTATGGCTACACCTTC
CASSSEGAAYGYTF
>TRBV5-6|TRBJ2-3|-|-
TGTGCCAGCAGCTTGACGGGCTCCTCGCAGTATTTT
CASSLTGSSQYF
>TRBV10-3|TRBJ2-1|TRBD2|-
TGTGCCTCACAGGGGCTAGCGGGAGTAAATGAGCAGTTCTTC
CASQGLAGVNEQFF